A single sample gave rise to the 5 T cell receptor beta chains below, sequenced in a study of cytomegalovirus exposure and HLA in healthy donors. Profiling relied on immunoSEQ multiplex PCR, and the TCRdb table lists in-frame clones only, not all of them. The data show around 350,000 clones, just over 85% seen once. The sequenced sample was PBMCs. These receptors were obtained from a woman aged 18-35 years in good health and CMV-seronegative.

V usage is TRBV10-1 and J usage is TRBJ2-7, with 7 bases lining up with TRBD1. Germline lookup yields CDR1 WNHNN and CDR2 SYGVQD (reference sequence). With V trimmed by 5 bases and J by 2 bases, 6 bases remained unmatched. The CDR3 consists of 14 residues. The CDR3 here is CASSYGTVPYEQYF. Here the CDR3 DNA reads TGCGCCAGCAGTTACGGGACAGTACCCTACGAGCAGTACTTC.

The genes are TRBV4-2 and TRBJ2-7; 9 nucleotides line up with TRBD1. After removal of 0 bases from V and 3 bases from J, the junction contained 9 bases not matched to a gene. The CDR3 loop spans 17 amino acids. Germline assignment: CDR1 LGHNA and CDR2 YNFKEQ. CDR3 sequence: CASSQDLRDRADYEQYF. The DNA for the CDR3 is TGTGCCAGCAGCCAAGACTTGCGGGACAGGGCGGACTACGAGCAGTACTTC.

The chain carries TRBV4-1 and TRBJ2-2; D is uncertain. Trimming took 4 bases from V and 6 from J, leaving 12 bases between them. Germline assignment: CDR1 MGHRA and CDR2 YSYEKL. The CDR3 is made up of 14 amino acids. The CDR3 sequence: CASSPSQVAGELFF. The CDR3 DNA sequence: TGCGCCAGCAGCCCCAGCCAGGTCGCCGGGGAGCTGTTTTTT.

On this clone: Relative to the germline gene, one junction end is altered; a read error may explain this. This sequence joins TRBV28 and TRBJ1-5, with D possibly being TRBD1 (6 bases). Germline V CDR1 and CDR2: MDHEN, SYDVKM. The CDR3 is 16 amino acids. The CDR3: CASSFDQGTRMREPFF. DNA of the CDR3: TGTGCCAGCAGTTTTGATCAAGGGACACGAATGAGGGAACCCTTTTTT.

This clone has only one observation. The genes are TRBV2 and TRBJ1-1, with a weak D call TRBD1 (6 bases). Germline values: CDR1 SNHLY, CDR2 FYNNEI. With 9 bases removed from V and 9 bases from J, the gap between germline ends came to 23 bases. The CDR3 is made up of 14 amino acids. The CDR3 DNA reads as TGTGCCAGTTCGGGGGGCCGGGACACTCACCAAGCTTTCTTT. Encoded protein: CASSGGRDTHQAFF. The full variable domain, in which reference TRBV2 and TRBJ1-1 provide the parts outside the CDR3, is EPEVTQTPSHQVTQMGQEVILRCVPISNHLYFYWYRQILGQKVEFLVSFYNNEISEKSEIFDDQFSVERPDGSNFTLKIRSTKLEDSAMYFCASSGGRDTHQAFFGQGTRLTVV.